One T cell receptor beta chain is described in this entry. Its antigen is not identified. Looked up from germline, CDR1 is SEHNR and CDR2 is FQNEAQ (reference sequence). The CDR3 totals 14 residues. V lost 6 bases, J lost 7 bases, and 18 bases lay in between. The data derive from a study of T cells after yellow fever vaccination. Study at large: Low-cell-number fractions underwent preparation using SMART-Seq v4 Ultra Low Input.

Universal primer sites and UMIs were introduced during 5'RACE template-switching synthesis of TCR cDNA. From the 5' RACE reads, TCRdb called clonotypes with MiXCR, one entry per CDR3 protein. In the table there are 450,000 to 650,000 distinct CDR3 sequences, around an eighth of which are singletons. Study findings and constraints: Subsequent to the booster, the majority of primary-vaccination clones reappeared (roughly 97% CD4, 88% CD8). The secondary response showed a weaker magnitude and a faster peak, day 5 versus 15.

The sequencing here drew on PBMCs, taken on the day of the yellow fever booster vaccination. The V and J genes are TRBV7-9 and TRBJ2-5, with a weak D call TRBD1 (6 bases). The TCR was taken from a man younger than 45 who received the YFV17D yellow fever vaccine. DNA for the CDR3: TGTGCCAGCAGTACCGATGCAGGGGTCTTGACCCAGTACTTC. It specifies CASSTDAGVLTQYF.